This entry concerns a single TCR beta chain. What it recognizes is unknown. The V gene lost 2 bases and the J gene lost 6 bases, with 20 bases spanning the gap. This CDR3 region has 17 residues. CDR1 and CDR2 from the germline V gene are SEHNR and FQNEAQ (reference sequence). Assay: immunoSEQ multiplex PCR; the TCRdb copy retains only in-frame clones and omits some. The sample holds a few hundred thousand clones, 90% seen once. This record belongs to a study of cytomegalovirus exposure and HLA in healthy donors. Study-level points and caveats: It was reportedly the case that the classifier diagnosed cytomegalovirus status with high specificity and sensitivity.

This sequence was found in a young woman in good health and CMV-seronegative. The rearrangement joins TRBV7-9 to TRBJ1-5, with D uncertain. Material: PBMCs. CDR3 sequence: CASSLSSDGIGSQPQHF. The CDR3 DNA reads TGTGCCAGCAGCTTAAGTTCGGACGGGATAGGGAGTCAGCCCCAGCATTTT. The full variable domain, completed using reference TRBV7-9 and TRBJ1-5, is DTGVSQNPRHKITKRGQNVTFRCDPISEHNRLYWYRQTLGQGPEFLTYFQNEAQLEKSRLLSDRFSAERPKGSFSTLEIQRTEQGDSAMYLCASSLSSDGIGSQPQHFGDGTRLSIL.